This record concerns one TCR beta chain sequence. This clone was seen only once. Its antigen is still unknown. No much larger clonotype is one base removed from it; base qualities were not supplied. The germline V gene provides CDR1 MGHRA and CDR2 YSYEKL. Inclusive of the bounding cysteine and phenylalanine, the CDR3 is 17 residues long. Of all the DNA, just the CDR3 is kept, 51 bases in frame from base 1. Compared with germline, V lacks 2 bases and J lacks 5 bases; bases without a gene match: 9. This sample was included in a study of cytomegalovirus exposure and HLA in healthy donors (dated by TCRdb to 2016 to 2017). Study-wide context: According to an earlier analysis of a few hundred of the donors, about 180 million T cells yielded 117 million unique TCR beta sequences and around 300 Gb of sequence data. An early release covering 500 to 750 HLA-typed donors comprised 250 to 350 gigabases of sequencing data and roughly 85 million unique TCR sequences. Of the roughly 400 genotyped donors, approximately 81% were placed in the genetic ancestry cluster associated with self-reported Caucasian donors. The aim of the study was to test whether cataloging public T cell receptors could identify signatures of past pathogen exposure. The study used immunosequencing to profile the T cell repertoires of 670 or so subjects and linked those repertoires to cytomegalovirus serostatus. Along with the roughly 670-subject first cohort, a separate validation cohort of roughly 110 different subjects was used. The study combined high-throughput TCR immunosequencing, statistical association of individual TCRs with disease status, and machine learning to predict cytomegalovirus infection status. In a later analysis, previously published TCR beta repertoires from fewer than 750 donors were re-analyzed and high-resolution HLA genotyping was added so that TCR occurrence patterns could be studied. Rather than drawing on any new phenotypic data, the later analysis identified candidate immune exposures from TCR beta sequences and the way those sequences occurred across donors. In an earlier analysis of 587 of the donors, high-throughput TCR beta sequencing was used to judge whether each TCR beta V gene segment behaved as functional or pseudogenic. Donor age, sex, ethnicity and CMV serostatus were collected together with the repertoire data. In a later genetic analysis, genome-wide SNP genotypes for about 65% of the roughly 700 donors were used, and that subset was treated as a discovery cohort. All discovery cohort repertoires had been generated using a single sequencing platform. Both class I and class II loci were covered by HLA typing, at four-digit resolution. The number of donors typed differed by locus, with roughly 620-630 for A, B, C, DRB1 and DQB1, roughly 520 for DQA1, about 610 for DPA1, and 400 to 490 for DPB1. About five DR-DQ haplotypes were treated as single units for association and clustering because of strong linkage in the cohort. Among some 410 genotyped donors of the cohort, an average of around 250,000 unique TCR beta nucleotide sequences was sequenced per donor, of which roughly 17% were non-productive.

The library was made by the immunoSEQ multiplex PCR assay. A mixture of 60 forward primers for TCR Vbeta segments and 13 reverse primers for TCR Jbeta segments was used in the multiplex PCR. The CDR3 region of rearranged TCR beta genes was amplified from genomic DNA with a multiplex PCR assay. The amplified TCR beta libraries were sequenced on the Illumina HiSeq System as 87-base-pair reads. For the original study's pipeline: Across the 500 to 850 repertoires, a later analysis counted tens of millions of unique TCR beta chains, some 11 million of which were shared by at least two donors. Raw reads were error-corrected and collapsed into unique sequences by a nearest-neighbor algorithm in which closely related sequences were merged to remove PCR and sequencing errors. V, D and J gene segments were assigned by aligning CDR3 sequences to IMGT reference sequences. Each retained sequence needed at least a six-nucleotide match to both a V gene segment and a J gene segment. Rearrangements were called productive when the CDR3 lacked stop codons and stayed in frame with V and J; all others were non-productive. CDR3 was defined according to IMGT convention as the region running from the second conserved V-encoded cysteine to the conserved J-encoded phenylalanine. The earlier analysis of about 640 of the donors excluded any sequence lacking an unambiguous match to a single V gene segment. In an earlier analysis of several hundred of the donors, a V segment was called functional when productive rearrangements were above 56.7%, and segregating when the standard deviation between donors exceeded 5%. A statistical classification framework was built to diagnose cytomegalovirus status from the catalog of TCR beta chain sequences. V and J gene assignment, in a later analysis, came from comparing TCR nucleotide sequences with IMGT/GENE-DB human TR gene sequences. Using the TCRdist pipeline, a later analysis assigned CDR3 sequences along with most-parsimonious VDJ recombination scenarios. A later analysis defined each TCR beta chain by its CDR3 amino acid sequence plus V-gene family, and excluded reads lacking a unique V-gene family. To address suspected cross-contamination and a sequencing artifact, a later analysis removed 592 highly shared, low-generation-probability nucleotide sequences. For each public chain, a later analysis derived a clonal expansion index from normalized ranks of inferred template counts within each repertoire. In a later analysis, generation probabilities were computed using a VDJ recombination model fitted to out-of-frame rearrangements, and the results were checked against IGoR. In a later analysis, TCR-TCR, TCR-HLA and TCR-CMV co-occurrence was scored with hypergeometric tests, and a repertoire-size bias correction was applied to TCR pairs. To estimate false discovery rates, a later analysis permuted the HLA or CMV assignments 20 times. In a later analysis, co-occurring TCRs were grouped using DBSCAN, with TCRdist sequence similarity added in when clustering inside HLA-allele-positive subsets. For co-occurrence clustering, repertoires with fewer than 30,000 or more than 120,000 public chains were excluded, along with roughly 5 repertoires with anomalous nucleotide sharing. As stored in TCRdb, this immuneACCESS dataset retains in-frame rearrangements with V and J assigned. A fraction of the clones does not appear; measured against another copy, unresolved V genes explain less than half of the discrepancy, and the remainder lacks a known reason. V and J calls and clone size are as listed in that table; D and trimming were resolved from the DNA. Within this sample are about 110,000 clones, with 65% to 75% of them counted one time only. The ten biggest clones cover more than 3.5% of the sample.

In total, more than 500 healthy bone marrow donors made up the cohort. Cohort members were all nominally healthy when sampled, although unrecorded immune exposures were likely present. The donor was CMV seropositive and was included in the group of almost 300 seropositive cohort members. A peripheral blood sample was provided by each donor, and peripheral blood mononuclear cells were used for TCR beta sequencing. The Qiagen DNeasy Blood Extraction Kit was used to extract genomic DNA from the blood cell samples. Points the paper makes about the study in general: In a later analysis, 16,951 TCR beta sequences were associated with specific HLA alleles at a false discovery rate of 0.05. Correlated functional status among segregating V segments might reflect linkage disequilibrium, but an unknown experimental factor could not be ruled out. A total of about 150 TCR beta chains were listed by the study as associated with cytomegalovirus. This cohort had only TCR beta chains sequenced, and the lack of alpha or paired-chain data limited which features could be detected. Several of the top co-occurrence clusters appeared to be linked to parvovirus B19, influenza, CMV and Epstein-Barr virus, according to a later analysis. Strong co-occurrence of HLA alleles, especially DR and DQ, made assigning TCR associations to individual alleles difficult. A group of highly shared sequence variants was considered likely to be a technical artifact of the sequencing pipeline. According to a later analysis, most CMV-associated TCR beta chains appeared to be HLA-restricted, and the HLA associations seemed to be driven largely by CMV exposure. Most TCR sequences were seen in very few donors, while some public TCRs were found in many individuals. Around 16 rarely observed V segments, including chromosome 9 orphons, were excluded from the earlier analysis of just under 600 of the donors because counts were too low. Roughly uniform sequencing depth across donors was assumed in presence/absence analyses, although this assumption may not hold. Some IMGT-functional V segments, including TRBV6-2 and TRBV6-3, could not be distinguished by the 87-base-pair reads and were therefore excluded. According to a later genetic analysis, donors in an Asian-associated ancestry cluster had fewer N-insertions in productive TCRs than the approximately 630-donor mean. The authors suggested that the approach could potentially be generalized to other disease states and immunological phenotypes. A few of the identified cytomegalovirus-associated TCR beta chains were confirmed in vitro to be specific for cytomegalovirus antigens. Compared with equally common non-associated chains, HLA-associated TCR beta chains in a later analysis were more clonally expanded and had lower generation probabilities. The only immune exposure information available for the cohort was CMV serostatus. The classifier was reported to diagnose cytomegalovirus status with high specificity and sensitivity in both the original and validation cohorts. In an earlier analysis of some 500 of the donors, most TCR beta V segments appeared in productive rearrangements about 87% or about 30% of the time, broadly matching IMGT annotations. Because some donors lacked HLA typing at each locus, the association tests relied only on the typed subset. V-gene and J-gene trimming of TCR beta chains was associated with a missense DCLRE1C variant in a later genetic analysis, and the association was replicated in an independent cohort. According to a later analysis, TCR association rates differed among HLA loci, with DRB1 alleles showing the most associated TCRs and HLA-C alleles showing the fewest. A further reported finding was that TCR beta sequences accurately predicted the HLA-A and HLA-B alleles for most subjects in the first cohort.

The receptor comes from a woman aged 40 to 50 in good health and CMV-seropositive. The V gene is TRBV4-1 and the J gene is TRBJ2-2; TRBD2 matches 9 bases in the middle. Sample: PBMCs. The nucleotides are TGCGCCAGCAGCCAATATGGCGGGGGGGCCCAAACCGGGGAGCTGTTTTTT. This sequence encodes CASSQYGGGAQTGELFF.